The text below deals with one T cell receptor beta chain. Its antigen is not identified. This entry is derived from a study of cytomegalovirus exposure and HLA in healthy donors. Study at large: Early release data held tens of millions of unique TCRs from HLA-typed donors. Study observations and caveats: Earlier results showed most TCR beta V segments being productive about 90% or about 30% of the time. Analyzed later, most CMV-associated TCR beta chains appeared HLA-restricted.

With 60 Vbeta and 13 Jbeta primers, the PCR was carried out. Profiled with immunoSEQ multiplex PCR; TCRdb holds only in-frame clones, not every one. The profile shows approximately 90,000 clones, under 9% of them singletons. The CDR3 runs to 15 residues. Germline values: CDR1 KGHSH, CDR2 LQKENI. Trimming at V came to 3 bases and at J to 5 bases, leaving 5 bases not matched to a gene. The rearrangement links TRBV18 to TRBJ2-2; TRBD1 agrees at 8 bases. The sample was PBMCs. The receptor's source is a man between 50 and 59 years old in good health and CMV-seronegative. CDR3 sequence: CASSPRQGQTGELFF. DNA of the CDR3: TGTGCCAGCTCACCGCGACAGGGGCAAACCGGGGAGCTGTTTTTT.